This TCR beta chain was obtained from a study of T cell repertoires in cytomegalovirus infection. Study information: Public signatures in TCR beta pointed to CMV infection and matching HLA type.

Germline lookup yields CDR1 ENHRY and CDR2 SYGVKD. CDR3 length: 12 residues. V was shortened by 3 bases and J by 8 bases, with 10 bases between the two germline ends. MiXCR, run by TCRdb on the reads, gives a single entry per CDR3 protein. The table shows a few hundred thousand distinct CDR3 sequences, with under 45% occurring only once. Notes on the study in general: In two of eight donors, the top clonotype was HLA-C-restricted CMV-specific.

About this clonotype itself: Its antigen is unidentified.

Sequences were derived from cultured PBMCs, sampled from culture after CMV antigen stimulation. V is TRBV10-3 and J is TRBJ1-2; D unresolved. The sequence derives from a human donor in good health (CMV status not recorded). Some clones in this sample may be carry-over from other donors' samples. The DNA of the CDR3 is TGTGCCATCAGTGACGGTGGGTTCGGCTACACCTTC. Translating it yields CAISDGGFGYTF.